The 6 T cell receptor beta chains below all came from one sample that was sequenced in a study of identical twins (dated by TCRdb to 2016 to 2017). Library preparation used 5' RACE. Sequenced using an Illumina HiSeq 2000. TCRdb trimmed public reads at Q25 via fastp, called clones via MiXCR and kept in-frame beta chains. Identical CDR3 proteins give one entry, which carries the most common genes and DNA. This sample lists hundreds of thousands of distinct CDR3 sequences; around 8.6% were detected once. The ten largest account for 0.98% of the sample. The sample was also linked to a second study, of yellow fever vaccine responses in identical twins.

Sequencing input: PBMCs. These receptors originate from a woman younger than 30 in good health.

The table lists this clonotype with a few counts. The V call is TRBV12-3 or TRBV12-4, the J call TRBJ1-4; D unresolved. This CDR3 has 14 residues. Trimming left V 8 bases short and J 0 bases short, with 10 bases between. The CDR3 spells CASRWGATNEKLFF. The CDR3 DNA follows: TGTGCCAGCCGGTGGGGTGCAACTAATGAAAAACTGTTTTTT.

CDR3 DNA: TGCAGCGTTGAGGTGCATGAGCAGTTCTTC. This sequence encodes CSVEVHEQFF. The V call is TRBV29-1, the J call TRBJ2-1; D unresolved. Germline-derived CDR1 and CDR2 are SQVTM and ANQGSEA. Trimming left V 3 bases short and J 8 bases short, with 5 bases between. CDR3 length: 10 amino acids.

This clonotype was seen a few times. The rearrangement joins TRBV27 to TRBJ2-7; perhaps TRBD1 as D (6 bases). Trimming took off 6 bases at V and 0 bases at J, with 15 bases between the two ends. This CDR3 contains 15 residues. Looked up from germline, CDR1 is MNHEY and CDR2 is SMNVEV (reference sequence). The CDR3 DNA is TGTGCCAGCAGACGACAGGTTGAAAGCTCCTACGAGCAGTACTTC. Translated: CASRRQVESSYEQYF.

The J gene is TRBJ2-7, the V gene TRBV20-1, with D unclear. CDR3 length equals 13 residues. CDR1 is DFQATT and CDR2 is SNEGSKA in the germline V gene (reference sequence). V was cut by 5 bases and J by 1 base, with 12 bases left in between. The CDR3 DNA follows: TGCAGTGCTCGCGAACCCGTGTCCTACGAGCAGTACTTC. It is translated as CSAREPVSYEQYF.

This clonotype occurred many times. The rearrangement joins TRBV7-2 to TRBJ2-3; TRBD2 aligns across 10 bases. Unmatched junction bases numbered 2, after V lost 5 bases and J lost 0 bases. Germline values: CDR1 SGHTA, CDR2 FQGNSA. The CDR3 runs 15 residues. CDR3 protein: CASSDSGRSTDTQYF. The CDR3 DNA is TGTGCCAGCAGCGATAGCGGGAGGAGCACAGATACGCAGTATTTT.

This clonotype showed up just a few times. Here the CDR3 reads CASSVLTGNEQYF. The CDR3 nucleotides read TGTGCCAGCAGTGTATTAACAGGGAACGAGCAGTACTTC. The chain recombines TRBV25-1 with TRBJ2-7, with D perhaps TRBD1 (6 bases). This CDR3 is built from 13 residues. Germline V CDR1 and CDR2: MGHDK, SYGVNS. Trimming pared 4 bases from V and 5 bases from J, leaving 12 bases between.